This TCR beta chain derives from a study of identical twins. TCRdb re-called the 5' RACE reads with MiXCR, one entry per CDR3 protein. Among roughly 720,000 distinct CDR3 sequences, about 20% were seen once, and the ten largest hold roughly 14%. This clonotype was seen more than once but under ten times. These data were likewise used in another study, on T cells expressing NK-cell markers.

The sequence derives from a woman between 18 and 30 years old in good health. Sequenced: PBMCs.

Written as DNA, the CDR3 is TGTGCCAGCAGCAGCCGAACCGGGCCTGATACGCAGTATTTT. Protein sequence: CASSSRTGPDTQYF. The rearrangement uses TRBV7-6 and TRBJ2-3; D unclear. This CDR3 contains 14 residues. The ends were cut back, 5 bases at V and 6 bases at J, with 15 bases in the middle. Germline assignment: CDR1 SGHVS and CDR2 FNYEAQ.